This T cell receptor (beta chain) was recorded in a study of CD8 T cells in Susac syndrome. This CDR3 comprises 15 residues. Trimming shortened V by 1 base and J by 4 bases, and 13 bases separated the two germline ends. From germline, CDR1 is LNHDA and CDR2 SQIVND (reference sequence). Reverse transcription used about 0.45 to 1 ug RNA and random hexamers. By means of immunoSEQ multiplex PCR, TCR beta CDR3 spanning 54 Vbeta and 13 Jbeta underwent amplification. TCRdb passed the immunoSEQ multiplex PCR reads through MiXCR, listing each CDR3 protein once. The sample has fewer than 200,000 distinct CDR3 sequences; approximately 93% are singletons.

The chain employs TRBV19 and TRBJ1-1; D is ambiguous. This clonotype was obtained from a human donor in good health. Sequencing was done on a sample of CD4+ T cells from PBMCs. CDR3 nucleotide sequence: TGTGCCAGTAGTATAGGAGGAGAGCGGCGCACTGAAGCTTTCTTT. This encodes CASSIGGERRTEAFF.